This T cell receptor beta chain was documented in a study of T cell changes during pregnancy in multiple sclerosis. Profiled with immunoSEQ multiplex PCR; TCRdb holds only in-frame clones, not every one. The table shows around 50,000 clones, with 94% occurring only once. Deletions cut 2 bases from V and 10 bases from J, with 13 bases between. In germline, CDR1 is SGHRS, CDR2 YFSETQ. There are 13 residues in the CDR3. The clonotype was recovered from a female donor with multiple sclerosis, enrolled in a pregnancy study. The input for sequencing was CD8+ T cells from peripheral blood mononuclear cells, taken in the first trimester of pregnancy. The rearrangement uses TRBV5-1 and TRBJ2-1; D unclear. The CDR3 region has the DNA TGCGCCAGCAGCTTTGCCTCAACCGAGGAGCAGTTCTTC. It is translated as CASSFASTEEQFF.